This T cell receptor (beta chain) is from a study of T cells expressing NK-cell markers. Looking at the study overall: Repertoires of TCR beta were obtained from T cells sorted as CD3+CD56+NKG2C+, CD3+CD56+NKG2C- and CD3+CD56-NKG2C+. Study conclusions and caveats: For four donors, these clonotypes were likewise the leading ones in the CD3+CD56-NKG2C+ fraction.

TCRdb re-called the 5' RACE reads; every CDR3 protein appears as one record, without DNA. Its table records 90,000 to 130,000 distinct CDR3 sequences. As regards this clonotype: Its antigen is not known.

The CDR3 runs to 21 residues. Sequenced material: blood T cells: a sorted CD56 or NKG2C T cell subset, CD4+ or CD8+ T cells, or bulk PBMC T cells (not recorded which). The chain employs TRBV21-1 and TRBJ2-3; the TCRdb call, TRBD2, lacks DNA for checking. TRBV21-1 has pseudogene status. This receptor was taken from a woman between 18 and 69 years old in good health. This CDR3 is CASSKEFSVGLAGGCTDTQYF.